The sample holds a few counts of the clone carrying this TCR beta chain. CDR1 is DFQATT and CDR2 is SNEGSKA in the germline V gene (reference sequence). The ends were cut back, 0 bases at V and 9 bases at J, with 27 bases in the middle. This CDR3 contains 17 residues. A sample-barcoded 5' primer and a J-beta primer mix were used in a second PCR of roughly 7 to 11 cycles. TCRdb used MiXCR to reprocess the 5' RACE reads, holding one entry per CDR3 protein. The sample lists around 1,000,000 distinct CDR3 sequences, around 27% occurring once. This sample was included in a study of blood T cells in healthy people across ages. The same sample was also used in a study of T cells of mothers and their children. This second study notes: The yield was over 8.5 million TCR beta CDR3 reads from each mother and a few million from each child. No clone of persistent microchimeric T cells was detected.

Input material: blood. The clonotype was recovered from a girl aged 2 to 10 in good health. This chain links TRBV20-1 with TRBJ2-7, with TRBD1 as a possible D gene (5 bases). CDR3 DNA sequence: TGCAGTGCTAGAGATAGGGCTGGCAGGGCAGTCCATTTTCCGCAGTACTTC. The encoded protein is CSARDRAGRAVHFPQYF.